These 10 T cell receptor beta chains were sequenced from one sample in a study of T cells in Graves' hyperthyroidism and ophthalmopathy. Amplified TCR beta CDR3 regions came from RNA transcripts. A first-round RT-PCR of the TCR CDR3 used the HTBI primer set. TCRdb re-called the multiplex PCR reads with MiXCR, one entry per CDR3 protein. The sample includes under 450,000 distinct CDR3 sequences, roughly 14% of them seen just once. Input material: blood. The receptors were sampled from a woman between 18 and 29 years old with Graves' hyperthyroidism.

In this sample, this clonotype turned up a few times. V is TRBV12-3 or TRBV12-4 and J is TRBJ2-4; D is ambiguous. The CDR3 is 16 residues long. Trimming cost V 5 bases and J 1 base, with 15 bases left between them. In DNA form, the CDR3 reads TGTGCCAGCAGTCCAACGTGGGGTCCCGCCAAAAACATTCAGTACTTC. Protein sequence: CASSPTWGPAKNIQYF.

This clonotype was observed many times. The CDR3 spells CATSRDLRGGRYNEQFF. CDR3 DNA sequence: TGTGCCACCAGCAGAGATTTACGGGGGGGCCGGTACAATGAGCAGTTCTTC. The chain employs TRBV15 and TRBJ2-1; 8 nucleotides match TRBD2. Germline V gene data show CDR1 as LNHNV and CDR2 as YYDKDF (reference sequence). The CDR3 is 17 residues long. Germline trimming cut 0 bases from V and 4 bases from J; bases unmatched to any gene: 8.

This clonotype was found a few times. The gene calls are TRBV28 and TRBJ2-1, with 7 positions matching TRBD2. The CDR3 length is 17 residues. V trimming: 2 bases; J trimming: 6 bases; junction bases outside the gene matches: 13. From germline, CDR1 is MDHEN and CDR2 SYDVKM. The DNA of the CDR3 is TGTGCCAGCAGTTTACTCGCGACTAGCTTCATCGGCAATGAGCAGTTCTTC. This sequence encodes CASSLLATSFIGNEQFF.

This clonotype was observed a few times. J is TRBJ2-7 and V is TRBV5-1; TRBD1 is a possible D gene (5 bases). This CDR3 is 14 amino acids long. CDR1 and CDR2 from the germline V gene are SGHRS and YFSETQ. The ends were cut back, 1 base at V and 2 bases at J, with 10 bases in the middle. The CDR3 loop is CASSLSARAYEQYF. For the CDR3, the DNA is TGCGCCAGCAGCTTGTCGGCCAGGGCCTACGAGCAGTACTTC.

This clonotype was seen only a few times. The gene calls are TRBV29-1 and TRBJ1-2; D is unclear. CDR1 SQVTM and CDR2 ANQGSEA come from the germline V gene. CDR3 size: 11 residues. V was pared by 4 bases and J by 7 bases, with 10 bases between. CDR3 sequence reads: CSVVGEGGYTF. The CDR3 bases are TGCAGCGTTGTGGGCGAAGGTGGCTACACCTTC.

As concerns this clonotype: At one of its ends the junction is not consistent with the germline gene, which may arise from a read error. This chain joins TRBV11-2 and TRBJ2-3, with D unclear. Germline V gene lookup returns CDR1 SGHAT and CDR2 FQNNGV. The CDR3 contains 12 residues. The chain's CDR3 is CASSPPRDTQCF. The CDR3 nucleotides read TGTGCCAGCAGCCCGCCGAGAGATACGCAGTGTTTT. Full variable domain (rest looked up from reference TRBV11-2 and TRBJ2-3): EAGVAQSPRYKIIEKRQSVAFWCNPISGHATLYWYQQILGQGPKLLIQFQNNGVVDDSQLPKDRFSAERLKGVDSTLKIQPAKLEDSAVYLCASSPPRDTQCFGPGTRLTVL.

This clonotype was observed many times. The genes are TRBV12-3 or TRBV12-4 and TRBJ1-1; 7 bases map to TRBD1. The CDR3 sequence is 13 residues long. Trimming removed 6 bases from V and 1 base from J; junction bases left unmatched: 2. The CDR3, as DNA: TGTGCCAGCAGGTGGACAGGGAACACTGAAGCTTTCTTT. This codes for CASRWTGNTEAFF.

The rearrangement joins TRBV20-1 to TRBJ1-5; no reliable D call. The CDR3 spans 14 residues. In germline, CDR1 is DFQATT, CDR2 SNEGSKA (reference sequence). The V end was cut by 6 bases, the J end by 3 bases, with 15 bases between. The CDR3 coding sequence is TGCAGTGCCAGACCACCGGACCCCAATCAGCCCCAGCATTTT. This translates into CSARPPDPNQPQHF.

This clonotype was seen at least ten times. V and J are TRBV28 and TRBJ2-1, with D unresolved. This CDR3 spans 14 amino acids. CDR1 MDHEN and CDR2 SYDVKM come from the germline V gene. The germline V and J ends were trimmed by 6 bases and 2 bases, with 11 bases remaining between them. The CDR3: CASRTAWTYNEQFF. CDR3 DNA: TGTGCCAGCAGAACCGCCTGGACCTACAATGAGCAGTTCTTC. The complete variable domain, with remaining parts taken from reference TRBV28 and TRBJ2-1, reads DVKVTQSSRYLVKRTGEKVFLECVQDMDHENMFWYRQDPGLGLRLIYFSYDVKMKEKGDIPEGYSVSREKKERFSLILESASTNQTSMYLCASRTAWTYNEQFFGPGTRLTVL.

The table lists this clonotype with many counts. This chain connects TRBV12-3 or TRBV12-4 to TRBJ2-5, with 10 bases aligning to TRBD2. The CDR3 runs to 15 residues. The J segment lost 5 bases and the V segment lost 1 base, leaving 4 bases of the junction unmatched. In nucleotides, the CDR3 is TGTGCCAGCAGTTTAGGGGGACTAGCGAGGGAGACCCAGTACTTC. Translation: CASSLGGLARETQYF.